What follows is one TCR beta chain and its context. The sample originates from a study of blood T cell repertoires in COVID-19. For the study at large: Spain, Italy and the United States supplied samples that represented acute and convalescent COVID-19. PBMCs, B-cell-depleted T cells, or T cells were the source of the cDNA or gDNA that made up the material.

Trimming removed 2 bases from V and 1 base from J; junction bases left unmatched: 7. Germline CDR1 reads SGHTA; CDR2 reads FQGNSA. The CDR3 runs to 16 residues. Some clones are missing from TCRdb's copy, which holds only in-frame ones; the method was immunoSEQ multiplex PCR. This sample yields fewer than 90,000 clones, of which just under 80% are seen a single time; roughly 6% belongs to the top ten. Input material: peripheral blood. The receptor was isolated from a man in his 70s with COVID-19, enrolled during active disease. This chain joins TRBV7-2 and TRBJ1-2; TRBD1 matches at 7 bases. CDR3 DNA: TGTGCCAGCAGCTTAAGTCCTTGGGACAGTAACTATGGCTACACCTTC. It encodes CASSLSPWDSNYGYTF.